These T cell receptor beta chains were read from a single sample in a study of cytomegalovirus exposure and HLA in healthy donors. The repertoire was sequenced with immunoSEQ multiplex PCR; TCRdb's copy has only in-frame clones and lacks some. In the table there are 150,000 to 200,000 clones, approximately 80% of which are singletons. The specimen was PBMCs. The source of these receptors is a woman aged 18-29 years in good health and CMV-seropositive. CDR3s include the opening cysteine and the closing phenylalanine or tryptophan. The order of the fields is clone size, D gene, V gene, J gene, CDR3 length, CDR3 protein, CDR3 DNA. A D gene is named only where the DNA matches it firmly. Rows may omit the clone size; those that give it use once, few, many or a size class.

>NA|TRBD2|TRBV7-3|TRBJ2-3|15
CASSLVVSGADTQYF
TGTGCCAGCAGCTTAGTCGTTAGCGGGGCAGATACGCAGTATTTT
>NA|NA|TRBV10-2|TRBJ1-1|13
CASSRTGGTEAFF
TGCGCCAGCTCCCGGACGGGAGGCACTGAAGCTTTCTTT
>NA|NA|TRBV11-2|TRBJ1-5|15
CASSLGADSNQPQHF
TGTGCCAGCAGCTTAGGGGCAGATAGCAATCAGCCCCAGCATTTT
>NA|TRBD1|TRBV18|TRBJ2-4|16
CASSQNPGTGKNSQYF
TGTGCCAGCTCACAAAACCCCGGGACAGGAAAAAACAGTCAGTACTTC
>few|NA|TRBV10-1|TRBJ2-2|14
CASGEQDNTGELFF
TGCGCCAGCGGGGAACAGGATAACACCGGGGAGCTGTTTTTT
>few|NA|TRBV2|TRBJ2-3|13
CATKSTYTDTQYF
TGTGCCACTAAGTCCACCTACACAGATACGCAGTATTTT
>NA|NA|TRBV14|TRBJ2-1|14
CASSHGVPPLEQFF
TGTGCCAGCAGCCACGGTGTCCCCCCCCTCGAGCAGTTCTTC
>NA|NA|TRBV27|TRBJ1-1|13
CASSPGGGTEAFF
TGTGCCAGCAGTCCCGGAGGTGGCACTGAAGCTTTCTTT
>NA|TRBD2|TRBV7-9|TRBJ2-1|15
CASLSLAGAYNEQFF
TGTGCCAGCCTATCCCTAGCGGGGGCTTACAATGAGCAGTTCTTC
>NA|TRBD1|TRBV2|TRBJ2-1|15
CASGTGGNSYNEQFF
TGTGCCAGCGGAACAGGGGGCAACTCCTACAATGAGCAGTTCTTC
>few|NA|TRBV6-5|TRBJ1-3|12
CASKDRGNTIYF
TGTGCCAGCAAGGACAGAGGAAACACCATATATTTT
>NA|NA|TRBV7-9|TRBJ1-5|12
CASSSTGQPQHF
TGTGCCAGCAGCTCAACCGGGCAGCCCCAGCATTTT
>NA|NA|TRBV27|TRBJ2-7|13
CATKPSGGFEQYF
TGTGCCACCAAACCCTCTGGGGGGTTCGAGCAGTACTTC
>NA|TRBD1|TRBV5-1|TRBJ2-6|17
CASSSGTVSSGANVLTF
TGCGCCAGCAGCTCCGGGACAGTCTCCTCTGGGGCCAACGTCCTGACTTTC
>once|TRBD1|TRBV12-5|TRBJ2-3|15
CASDTRDRSTDTQYF
TGTGCTAGTGACACCCGGGACAGGAGCACAGATACGCAGTATTTT
>NA|NA|TRBV6-4|TRBJ2-3|13
CASSDQGPDTQYF
TGTGCCAGCAGTGATCAGGGCCCAGATACGCAGTATTTT
>NA|NA|TRBV30|TRBJ2-2|15
CAWSHRDLDTGELFF
TGTGCCTGGAGTCACAGGGATTTGGACACCGGGGAGCTGTTTTTT
>NA|TRBD1|TRBV7-9|TRBJ2-7|14
CASSPNDRAYEQYF
TGTGCCAGCAGCCCTAACGACAGGGCCTACGAGCAGTACTTC
>NA|NA|TRBV11-2|TRBJ2-4|13
CASSLSPQNIQYF
TGTGCCAGCAGCTTATCCCCTCAAAACATTCAGTACTTC
>once|TRBD1|TRBV18|TRBJ2-3|16
CASSSSGTGSTDTQYF
TGTGCCAGCTCATCTTCCGGGACAGGGTCGACAGATACGCAGTATTTT
>few|TRBD1|TRBV7-7|TRBJ2-5|14
CASSLDRGGETQYF
TGTGCCAGCAGCCTGGACAGGGGTGGAGAGACCCAGTACTTC
>few|NA|TRBV6-5|TRBJ2-7|12
CASSYSRYEQYF
TGTGCCAGCAGTTACTCGCGATACGAGCAGTACTTC
>NA|TRBD1|TRBV5-6|TRBJ2-1|13
CASSNRQGGEQFF
TGTGCCAGCAGCAACCGACAGGGCGGTGAGCAGTTCTTC
>NA|NA|TRBV6-5|TRBJ2-3|16
CASSYSKLSGTDTQYF
TGTGCCAGCAGTTACTCGAAACTATCGGGCACAGATACGCAGTATTTT
>NA|NA|TRBV9|TRBJ1-2|13
CASSVVSGDGYTF
TGTGCCAGCAGCGTAGTTTCGGGGGATGGCTACACCTTC
>NA|NA|TRBV11-2|TRBJ1-3|17
CASSWGNTWTSGNTIYF
TGTGCCAGCAGCTGGGGCAATACCTGGACCTCTGGAAACACCATATATTTT
>NA|TRBD1|TRBV5-1|TRBJ1-5|14
CASSKTGGDQPQHF
TGCGCCAGCAGCAAGACAGGGGGGGATCAGCCCCAGCATTTT
>few|NA|TRBV7-9|TRBJ1-5|14
CASSQTRGNQPQHF
TGTGCCAGCAGCCAGACGAGGGGCAATCAGCCCCAGCATTTT
>NA|NA|TRBV18|TRBJ2-7|14
CASSPPRPNYEQYF
TGTGCCAGCTCACCTCCCAGGCCAAACTACGAGCAGTACTTC
>few|NA|TRBV6-1|TRBJ1-1|14
CASTTGQLNTEAFF
TGTGCCAGCACCACTGGACAGCTGAACACTGAAGCTTTCTTT
>NA|NA|TRBV27|TRBJ1-2|12
CASSLSGNGYTF
TGTGCCAGCAGTTTGTCAGGGAATGGCTACACCTTC
>NA|NA|TRBV27|TRBJ2-5|15
CASKGVGVGEETQYF
TGTGCCAGCAAGGGGGTGGGGGTTGGCGAAGAGACCCAGTACTTC
>few|NA|TRBV7-3|TRBJ1-4|14
CASSLRAHNEKLFF
TGTGCCAGCAGCTTAAGGGCCCATAATGAAAAACTGTTTTTT
>NA|NA|TRBV30|TRBJ1-2|15
CAWKGSGIANYGYTF
TGTGCCTGGAAAGGCTCAGGGATAGCTAACTATGGCTACACCTTC
>NA|TRBD1|TRBV7-9|TRBJ2-3|15
CASSLAGGSTDTQYF
TGTGCCAGCAGCTTGGCAGGGGGCTCCACAGATACGCAGTATTTT
>NA|NA|TRBV18|TRBJ1-3|17
CASSPTEGSPSGNTIYF
TGTGCCAGCTCACCCACTGAAGGGAGCCCATCTGGAAACACCATATATTTT
>NA|NA|TRBV7-9|TRBJ2-3|14
CASSLGFPRDTQYF
TGTGCCAGCAGCTTAGGATTCCCCAGAGATACGCAGTATTTT
>NA|NA|TRBV12-5|TRBJ2-3|13
CASGRTGTDTQYF
TGTGCTAGTGGCAGGACAGGCACAGATACGCAGTATTTT
>NA|TRBD2|TRBV7-6|TRBJ2-3|14
CASSLAGGTDTQYF
TGTGCCAGCAGCTTAGCGGGGGGGACAGATACGCAGTATTTT
>NA|NA|TRBV9|TRBJ1-6|14
CASSVDFGGSPLHF
TGTGCCAGCAGCGTAGATTTCGGAGGATCACCCCTCCACTTT
>few|NA|TRBV7-3|TRBJ2-7|15
CASSASGEGFYEQYF
TGTGCCAGCAGCGCTTCAGGGGAAGGGTTCTACGAGCAGTACTTC
>NA|TRBD2|TRBV19|TRBJ2-2|16
CASSIVWGGNTGELFF
TGTGCCAGTAGTATAGTGTGGGGGGGGAACACCGGGGAGCTGTTTTTT
>NA|NA|TRBV12-5|TRBJ1-2|13
CASGLAPTVGHTF
TGTGCTAGTGGTTTGGCCCCGACAGTTGGCCACACCTTC
>NA|NA|TRBV6-6|TRBJ1-1|13
CASSYDMGTEAFF
TGTGCCAGCAGTTACGACATGGGCACTGAAGCTTTCTTT
>NA|NA|TRBV5-1|TRBJ2-3|15
CASSFRQAFTDTQYF
TGCGCCAGCAGCTTTAGACAAGCCTTCACAGATACGCAGTATTTT
>few|TRBD1|TRBV23-1|TRBJ1-5|15
CASSRYRGPDQPQHF
TGCGCCAGCAGTCGGTACAGGGGGCCGGATCAGCCCCAGCATTTT
>NA|NA|TRBV7-9|TRBJ1-1|14
CASSLRGSNTEAFF
TGTGCCAGCAGCTTACGGGGGTCGAACACTGAAGCTTTCTTT